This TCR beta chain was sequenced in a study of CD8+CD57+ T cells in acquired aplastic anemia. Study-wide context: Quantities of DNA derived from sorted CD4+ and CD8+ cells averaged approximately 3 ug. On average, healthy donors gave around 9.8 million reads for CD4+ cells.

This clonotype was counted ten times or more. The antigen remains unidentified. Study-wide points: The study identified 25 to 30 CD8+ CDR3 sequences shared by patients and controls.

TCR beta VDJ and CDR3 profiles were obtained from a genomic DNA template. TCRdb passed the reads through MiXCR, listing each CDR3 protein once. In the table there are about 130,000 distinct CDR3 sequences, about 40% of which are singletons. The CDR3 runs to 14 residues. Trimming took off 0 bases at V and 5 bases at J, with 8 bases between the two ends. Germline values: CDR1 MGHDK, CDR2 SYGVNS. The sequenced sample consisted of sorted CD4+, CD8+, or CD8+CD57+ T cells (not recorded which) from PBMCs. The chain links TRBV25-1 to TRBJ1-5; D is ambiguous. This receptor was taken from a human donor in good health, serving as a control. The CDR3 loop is CASSEYGEHQPQHF. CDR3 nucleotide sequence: TGTGCCAGCAGTGAATACGGGGAACATCAGCCCCAGCATTTT.